These T cell receptor beta chains were read from a single sample in a study of blood T cell repertoires in COVID-19. Generated by immunoSEQ multiplex PCR, the TCRdb table keeps only in-frame clones and is missing some. Found here are some 87,000 clones, 80% to 90% of them singletons; the top ten hold 35% to 40%. Sequencing used peripheral blood. These receptors all come from an elderly man with active or convalescent COVID-19. The CDR3 runs from the conserved cysteine through the conserved F or W. The D gene is left open where the match is weak. A row's size may be missing; if present it is once, few, many or a size class.

D: TRBD1
size: NA
V: TRBV29-1
J: TRBJ1-1
CDR3: CSVERGTGGYTEAFF
DNA: TGCAGCGTTGAGAGGGGGACAGGCGGTTACACTGAAGCTTTCTTT

D: NA
size: NA
V: TRBV9
J: TRBJ2-1
CDR3: CASSERANLYGEQFF
DNA: TGTGCCAGCAGCGAGAGGGCGAACTTGTACGGTGAGCAGTTCTTC

D: NA
size: NA
V: TRBV2
J: TRBJ1-6
CDR3: CASSTLSSYNSPLHF
DNA: TGTGCCAGCAGTACACTAAGCTCCTATAATTCACCCCTCCACTTT

D: TRBD1
size: NA
V: TRBV11-2
J: TRBJ1-2
CDR3: CASSFGTASNYGYTF
DNA: TGTGCCAGCAGCTTCGGGACAGCTTCTAACTATGGCTACACCTTC

D: TRBD1
size: NA
V: TRBV19
J: TRBJ1-4
CDR3: CASSMDRGMELFF
DNA: TGTGCCAGTAGTATGGACAGGGGGATGGAACTGTTTTTT

D: NA
size: NA
V: TRBV19
J: TRBJ1-1
CDR3: CASSTKYSEAFF
DNA: TGTGCCAGTAGTACAAAATACTCTGAAGCTTTCTTT

D: TRBD1
size: NA
V: TRBV6-5
J: TRBJ1-5
CDR3: CASQGQFNQPQHF
DNA: TGTGCCAGTCAGGGACAGTTCAATCAGCCCCAGCATTTT

D: TRBD1
size: NA
V: TRBV2
J: TRBJ1-1
CDR3: CASSLGTGVGNTEAFF
DNA: TGTGCCAGCAGTCTCGGGACAGGGGTAGGGAACACTGAAGCTTTCTTT

D: NA
size: NA
V: TRBV7-8
J: TRBJ2-7
CDR3: CASREAGFSSYEQYF
DNA: TGTGCCAGCCGAGAGGCTGGCTTTAGCTCCTACGAGCAGTACTTC

D: TRBD2
size: NA
V: TRBV29-1
J: TRBJ2-7
CDR3: CSAATSAYDEQYF
DNA: TGCAGCGCGGCGACTAGCGCGTACGACGAGCAGTACTTC

D: NA
size: NA
V: TRBV20-1
J: TRBJ2-3
CDR3: CSALQGVGRYF
DNA: TGCAGTGCGCTACAGGGTGTAGGGCGGTATTTT

D: NA
size: NA
V: TRBV2
J: TRBJ1-3
CDR3: CASRRQTGNTIYF
DNA: TGTGCCAGCAGAAGACAAACGGGAAACACCATATATTTT

D: NA
size: NA
V: TRBV7-8
J: TRBJ2-1
CDR3: CASSSTGVGEQFF
DNA: TGTGCCAGCAGCTCGACCGGAGTTGGTGAGCAGTTCTTC

D: TRBD1
size: NA
V: TRBV18
J: TRBJ2-7
CDR3: CASSPRDRVWTSSYEQYF
DNA: TGTGCCAGCTCACCCCGGGACAGGGTGTGGACCAGCTCCTACGAGCAGTACTTC

D: NA
size: NA
V: TRBV6-5
J: TRBJ1-1
CDR3: CASSGGTYTEAFF
DNA: TGTGCCAGCAGCGGGGGGACGTACACTGAAGCTTTCTTT

D: NA
size: NA
V: TRBV7-9
J: TRBJ2-3
CDR3: CASSQTRLEADTQYF
DNA: TGTGCCAGCAGCCAGACTAGGCTAGAGGCAGATACGCAGTATTTT

D: TRBD1
size: NA
V: TRBV25-1
J: TRBJ1-6
CDR3: CASSPLTGNNSPLHF
DNA: TGTGCCAGCAGTCCACTGACAGGGAATAATTCACCCCTCCACTTT

D: TRBD2
size: NA
V: TRBV7-8
J: TRBJ2-5
CDR3: CASSLPLLSGVNQETQYF
DNA: TGTGCCAGCAGCTTACCTCTTCTTAGCGGGGTAAACCAAGAGACCCAGTACTTC

D: NA
size: NA
V: TRBV5-1
J: TRBJ1-3
CDR3: CASSSPEKVSGNTIYF
DNA: TGCGCCAGCAGCTCTCCGGAGAAAGTCTCTGGAAACACCATATATTTT

D: TRBD1
size: once
V: TRBV13
J: TRBJ1-2
CDR3: CASSRQGRLDGYTF
DNA: TGTGCCAGCAGCCGACAGGGGAGATTGGATGGCTACACCTTC

D: TRBD1
size: NA
V: TRBV30
J: TRBJ1-1
CDR3: CAWSVYVQGVSMNTEAFF
DNA: TGTGCCTGGAGTGTATATGTACAGGGGGTCTCGATGAACACTGAAGCTTTCTTT

D: NA
size: NA
V: TRBV28
J: TRBJ1-3
CDR3: CATQGLGNTIYF
DNA: TGTGCCACCCAGGGGCTAGGAAACACCATATATTTT

D: TRBD2
size: NA
V: TRBV28
J: TRBJ2-5
CDR3: CASSGTSGSKETQYF
DNA: TGTGCCAGCAGTGGGACTAGCGGGAGTAAGGAGACCCAGTACTTC

D: TRBD2
size: NA
V: TRBV4-2
J: TRBJ2-5
CDR3: CASSHAFSGAQETQYF
DNA: TGTGCCAGCAGCCATGCATTTAGCGGGGCCCAAGAGACCCAGTACTTC

D: NA
size: NA
V: TRBV6-4
J: TRBJ2-1
CDR3: CASGGRSGEQFF
DNA: TGTGCCAGCGGGGGCCGATCAGGCGAGCAGTTCTTC

D: NA
size: NA
V: TRBV2
J: TRBJ2-1
CDR3: CASSGDWNEQFF
DNA: TGTGCCAGCAGTGGGGACTGGAATGAGCAGTTCTTC

D: TRBD1
size: few
V: TRBV19
J: TRBJ1-2
CDR3: CASSRGQPLNYGYTF
DNA: TGTGCCAGTAGCAGGGGACAGCCTCTCAACTATGGCTACACCTTC

D: TRBD1
size: NA
V: TRBV6-5
J: TRBJ1-4
CDR3: CASSSGTGPEKLFF
DNA: TGTGCCAGCAGTTCCGGGACAGGGCCCGAAAAACTGTTTTTT